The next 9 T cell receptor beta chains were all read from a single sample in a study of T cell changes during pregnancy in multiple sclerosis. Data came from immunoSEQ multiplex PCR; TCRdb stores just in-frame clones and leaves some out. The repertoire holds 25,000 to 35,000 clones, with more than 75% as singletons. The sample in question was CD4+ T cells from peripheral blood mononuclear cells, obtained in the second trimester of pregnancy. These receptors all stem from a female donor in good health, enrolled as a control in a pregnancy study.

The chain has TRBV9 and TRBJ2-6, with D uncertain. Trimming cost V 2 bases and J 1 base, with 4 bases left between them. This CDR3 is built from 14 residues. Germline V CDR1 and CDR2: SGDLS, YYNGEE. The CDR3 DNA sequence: TGTGCCAGCAGCGTTCGTTCTGGGGCCAACGTCCTGACTTTC. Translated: CASSVRSGANVLTF.

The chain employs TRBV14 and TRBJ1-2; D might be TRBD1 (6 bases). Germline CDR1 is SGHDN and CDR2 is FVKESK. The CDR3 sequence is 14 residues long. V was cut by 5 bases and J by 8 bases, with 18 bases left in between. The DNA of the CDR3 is TGTGCCAGCAGCACCCGAACAGGGAATGCGGGCTACACCTTC. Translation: CASSTRTGNAGYTF.

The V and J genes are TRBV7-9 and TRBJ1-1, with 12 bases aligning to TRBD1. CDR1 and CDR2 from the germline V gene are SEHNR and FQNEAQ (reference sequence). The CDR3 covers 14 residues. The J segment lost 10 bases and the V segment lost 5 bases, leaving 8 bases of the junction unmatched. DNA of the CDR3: TGTGCCAGCAGCATGGGACAGGGGGCCGCCGGAGCTTTCTTT. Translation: CASSMGQGAAGAFF.

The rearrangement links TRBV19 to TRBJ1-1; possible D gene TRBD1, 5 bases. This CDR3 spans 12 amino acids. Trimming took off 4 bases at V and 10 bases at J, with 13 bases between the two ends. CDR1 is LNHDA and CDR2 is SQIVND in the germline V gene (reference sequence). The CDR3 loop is CASSTRGEGAFF. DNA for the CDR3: TGTGCCAGTAGTACTCGGGGGGAAGGAGCTTTCTTT. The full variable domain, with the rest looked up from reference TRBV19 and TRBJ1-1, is DGGITQSPKYLFRKEGQNVTLSCEQNLNHDAMYWYRQDPGQGLRLIYYSQIVNDFQKGDIAEGYSVSREKKESFPLTVTSAQKNPTAFYLCASSTRGEGAFFGQGTRLTVV.

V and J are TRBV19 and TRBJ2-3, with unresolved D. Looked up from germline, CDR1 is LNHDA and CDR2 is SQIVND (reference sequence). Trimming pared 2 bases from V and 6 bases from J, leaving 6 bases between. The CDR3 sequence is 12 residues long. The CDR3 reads CASSIYEDTQYF. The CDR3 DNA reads TGTGCCAGTAGTATATACGAGGATACGCAGTATTTT.

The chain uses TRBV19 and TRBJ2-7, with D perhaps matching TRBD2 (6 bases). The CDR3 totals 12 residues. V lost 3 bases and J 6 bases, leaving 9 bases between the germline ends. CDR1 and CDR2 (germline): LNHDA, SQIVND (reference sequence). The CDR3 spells CASSIGGSEQYF. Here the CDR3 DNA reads TGTGCCAGTAGTATCGGGGGTTCCGAGCAGTACTTC.

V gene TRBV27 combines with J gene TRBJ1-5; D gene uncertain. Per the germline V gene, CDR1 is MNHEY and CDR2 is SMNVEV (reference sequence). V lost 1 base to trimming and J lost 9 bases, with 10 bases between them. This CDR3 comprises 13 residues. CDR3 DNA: TGTGCCAGCAGTTTATACCGATCTACGCCCCAGCATTTT. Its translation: CASSLYRSTPQHF.

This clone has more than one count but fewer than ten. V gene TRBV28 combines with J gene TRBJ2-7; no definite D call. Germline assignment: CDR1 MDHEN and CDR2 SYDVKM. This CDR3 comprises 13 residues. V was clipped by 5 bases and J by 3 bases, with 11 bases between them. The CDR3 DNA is TGTGCCAGCAGTGCCAGGCTGATCTACGAGCAGTACTTC. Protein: CASSARLIYEQYF.

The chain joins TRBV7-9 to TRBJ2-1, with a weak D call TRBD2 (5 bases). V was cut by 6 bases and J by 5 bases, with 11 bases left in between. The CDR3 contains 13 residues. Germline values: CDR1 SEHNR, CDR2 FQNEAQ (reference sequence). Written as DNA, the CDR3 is TGTGCCAGCAGATCCCTCGGGGACAATGAGCAGTTCTTC. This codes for CASRSLGDNEQFF.